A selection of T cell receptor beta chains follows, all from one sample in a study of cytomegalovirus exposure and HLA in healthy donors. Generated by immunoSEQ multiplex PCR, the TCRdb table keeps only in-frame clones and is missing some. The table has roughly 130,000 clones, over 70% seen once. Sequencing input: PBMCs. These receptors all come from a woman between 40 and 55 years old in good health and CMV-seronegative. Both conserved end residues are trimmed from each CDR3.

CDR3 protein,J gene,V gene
ASSSGGNRGPTGELF,TRBJ2-2,TRBV28
ASRPIKGSYEQY,.,TRBV28
ASSLMPGKGYEQY,TRBJ2-7,TRBV7-7
ASSLPINRGVGTGELF,TRBJ2-2,TRBV11-2
ASSQDVRLAGGYTDTQY,TRBJ2-3,TRBV4-1
ASARGSAGGDEQF,TRBJ2-1,TRBV6-1
ASGALDSPYNEQF,TRBJ2-1,TRBV9
ASSSRTITNYGYT,TRBJ1-2,TRBV7-8
ASSFLEDWYQPQH,TRBJ1-5,TRBV28
ASSTGTSGPETQY,TRBJ2-5,TRBV9
ASSKVGGGRGQPQH,TRBJ1-5,TRBV21-1
ASSPGGDYEQF,.,TRBV7-6
ASRDTGQGSGYT,TRBJ1-2,TRBV6-6
ASREKDRGGAETQY,TRBJ2-5,TRBV5-4
ASSIVAGVGNEQF,TRBJ2-1,TRBV19
ASSGAGTITSGANVLT,TRBJ2-6,TRBV9